These 20 T cell receptor beta chains came from one sample sequenced in a study of T cell responses to AZD1222 COVID-19 vaccine. The assay was immunoSEQ multiplex PCR, and TCRdb's table has in-frame clones only and misses some. The sample carries 150,000 to 200,000 clones, about 95% recorded once. Sequences were derived from peripheral blood, sampled on day 0 of AZD1222 vaccination. The origin of the receptors is an adult in good health.

The V and J genes are TRBV18 and TRBJ1-1; 7 nucleotides agree with TRBD1. From germline, CDR1 is KGHSH and CDR2 LQKENI. Germline trimming cut 2 bases from V and 3 bases from J; bases unmatched to any gene: 6. The CDR3 is 15 amino acids. The CDR3 region has the DNA TGTGCCAGCTCACCAGCCACAGGGGTGCACACTGAAGCTTTCTTT. Protein product: CASSPATGVHTEAFF.

The chain employs TRBV21-1 and TRBJ2-3; the table's D call TRBD2 went unverified against the DNA. TRBV21-1 is reported as a pseudogene. This CDR3 region has 14 residues. The CDR3 here is CASSGGLATDTQYF. The CDR3 nucleotides read TGTGCCAGCAGTGGAGGGCTAGCGACAGATACGCAGTATTTT.

The genes are TRBV10-3 and TRBJ2-1, with 11 bases aligning to TRBD2. After removal of 3 bases from V and 5 bases from J, the junction contained 6 bases not matched to a gene. Germline V lookup: CDR1 ENHRY, CDR2 SYGVKD. The CDR3 consists of 16 residues. The CDR3 spells CAISDLAGGPDNEQFF. The CDR3 nucleotides read TGTGCCATCAGTGATTTAGCGGGAGGGCCGGACAATGAGCAGTTCTTC.

The genes are TRBV12-3 or TRBV12-4 and TRBJ1-1; the D is unclear. V dropped 3 bases and J dropped 7 bases, with 6 bases sitting between them. This CDR3 comprises 11 residues. The CDR3 nucleotides read TGTGCCAGCAGTTTGGCCGGTGAAGCTTTCTTT. The encoded protein is CASSLAGEAFF.

The chain joins TRBV5-4 to TRBJ2-1, with TRBD2 matching 10 bases. The CDR3 is 16 amino acids. Per germline, CDR1 SGHNT and CDR2 YYREEE (reference sequence). V gave up 0 bases and J gave up 9 bases; unmatched junction bases: 9. CDR3 coding DNA: TGTGCCAGCAGCTTGGAAGGGCTAGCGGGAGTAGGTGAGCAGTTCTTC. Protein sequence: CASSLEGLAGVGEQFF.

The chain has TRBV30 and TRBJ1-5, with D unclear. Trimming stripped 0 bases from V and 4 bases from J, with 19 bases between. Germline-derived CDR1 and CDR2 are GTSNPN and SVGIG (reference sequence). The CDR3 totals 17 residues. CDR3 sequence reads: CAWSVKLGLKKNQPQHF. Written as DNA, the CDR3 is TGTGCCTGGAGTGTGAAGTTAGGGCTAAAAAAGAATCAGCCCCAGCATTTT.

The V gene is TRBV19, the J gene TRBJ1-3, with D tentatively TRBD1 (6 bases). The V and J ends lost 9 bases and 0 bases respectively, with 21 bases between them. Germline lookup yields CDR1 LNHDA and CDR2 SQIVND (reference sequence). The CDR3 runs to 17 residues. The CDR3 is CASTSRGRGSSGNTIYF. The CDR3 DNA sequence: TGTGCCAGCACAAGTCGGGGCAGGGGAAGCTCTGGAAACACCATATATTTT.

The rearrangement uses TRBV5-1 and TRBJ1-6, with a possible D match to TRBD1 (6 bases). V gave up 0 bases and J gave up 9 bases, with 10 bases separating them. Germline CDR1 SGHRS, CDR2 YFSETQ. The CDR3 runs 14 residues. The CDR3 bases are TGCGCCAGCAGCTTGGAGGACAGAGGTTCACCCCTCCACTTT. This sequence encodes CASSLEDRGSPLHF.

This chain uses TRBV11-1 with TRBJ1-6, with 8 bases identical to TRBD1. CDR1 is SGHAT and CDR2 is FQDESV in the germline V gene (reference sequence). The V gene end was trimmed by 1 base and the J gene end by 8 bases; junction bases not matched to a gene: 1. The CDR3 is made up of 14 amino acids. The CDR3 here is CASSLGQGYSPLHF. DNA for the CDR3: TGTGCCAGCAGCTTAGGACAGGGGTATTCACCCCTCCACTTT. Supplemented by reference TRBV11-1 and TRBJ1-6, the full variable domain reads EAEVAQSPRYKITEKSQAVAFWCDPISGHATLYWYRQILGQGPELLVQFQDESVVDDSQLPKDRFSAERLKGVDSTLKIQPAELGDSAMYLCASSLGQGYSPLHFGNGTRLTVT.

J is TRBJ1-2 and V is TRBV27; 7 nucleotides line up with TRBD1. The CDR3 consists of 15 residues. With 10 bases clipped from V and 0 bases from J, the junction kept 11 bases outside the gene matches. Germline V gene sequence: CDR1 MNHEY, CDR2 SMNVEV (reference sequence). CDR3 sequence reads: CATLDRASSNYGYTF. The CDR3 region has the DNA TGTGCCACCCTAGACAGGGCCAGTTCTAACTATGGCTACACCTTC.

J is TRBJ2-2 and V is TRBV6-5; D not resolved. Trimming took off 8 bases at V and 6 bases at J, with 13 bases between the two ends. Germline V CDR1 and CDR2: MNHEY, SVGAGI. The CDR3 consists of 13 residues. CDR3 in DNA: TGTGCCAGCGGGATCCGGGCCCCCGGGGAGCTGTTTTTT. Its translation is CASGIRAPGELFF.

The table lists this clone with a few counts. The chain couples TRBV9 to TRBJ1-1; 7 positions agree with TRBD1. J was trimmed by 6 bases and V by 3 bases; bases with no gene match: 11. The length of the CDR3 is 15 residues. The germline V gene encodes CDR1 SGDLS and CDR2 YYNGEE. CDR3 sequence: CASSEGDSRTAEAFF. CDR3 bases: TGTGCCAGCAGCGAGGGGGACAGTCGAACGGCTGAAGCTTTCTTT.

The V gene is TRBV3-1 (or the pseudogene TRBV3-2), the J gene TRBJ1-1; D unresolved. The V end was cut by 4 bases, the J end by 13 bases, with 19 bases between. The CDR3 runs 13 residues. Germline V gene data show CDR1 as LGHDT and CDR2 as YNNKEL (reference sequence). The chain's CDR3 is CASSLTIRDEVFF. CDR3 DNA: TGTGCCAGCAGCCTTACAATTAGAGACGAGGTTTTCTTT.

V and J are TRBV7-8 and TRBJ1-3; 7 bases align to TRBD1. The CDR3 covers 17 residues. Looked up from germline, CDR1 is SGHVS and CDR2 is FQNEAQ. J lost 0 bases, V lost 5 bases, and 10 bases had no gene match. CDR3 coding DNA: TGTGCCAGCAGCATGGGACAGTTAATTAGCTCTGGAAACACCATATATTTT. Translation: CASSMGQLISSGNTIYF.

The genes are TRBV2 and TRBJ1-5; no clear D gene. Looked up from germline, CDR1 is SNHLY and CDR2 is FYNNEI. The CDR3 extends over 16 amino acids. The V end was cut by 11 bases, the J end by 0 bases, with 20 bases between. CDR3 amino acids: CAVRHMGYSSNQPQHF. The CDR3, as DNA: TGTGCCGTCCGACACATGGGATATAGTAGCAATCAGCCCCAGCATTTT. Variable domain in full (rest from reference TRBV2 and TRBJ1-5): EPEVTQTPSHQVTQMGQEVILRCVPISNHLYFYWYRQILGQKVEFLVSFYNNEISEKSEIFDDQFSVERPDGSNFTLKIRSTKLEDSAMYFCAVRHMGYSSNQPQHFGDGTRLSIL.

The CDR3 nucleotides are TGTGCCAGCAGCGCCGGGACTAGCGGGGCTAATGAGCAGTTCTTC. The encoded protein is CASSAGTSGANEQFF. The V and J genes are TRBV11-3 and TRBJ2-1, with 13 bases identical to TRBD2. V shed 5 bases, J shed 7 bases, and the junction held 5 bases outside the gene matches. The CDR3 sequence is 15 residues long. Germline-derived CDR1 and CDR2 are SGHNT and YENEEA.

The V gene is TRBV7-6, the J gene TRBJ2-2; maybe TRBD2 (5 bases). CDR3 length: 15 amino acids. Germline CDR1 and CDR2: SGHVS and FNYEAQ. V was pared by 5 bases and J by 0 bases, with 10 bases between. The CDR3 nucleotides read TGTGCCAGCAGCCCTCGGGGTTCGAACACCGGGGAGCTGTTTTTT. Its translation: CASSPRGSNTGELFF.

In its sample, this clone was seen a few times. This chain joins TRBV18 and TRBJ1-1; D gene unclear. CDR1 and CDR2 from the germline V gene are KGHSH and LQKENI. The CDR3 runs 14 residues. V gave up 3 bases and J gave up 1 base, with 9 bases separating them. The CDR3 sequence: CASSPSFRNTEAFF. The CDR3 coding sequence is TGTGCCAGCTCACCTTCGTTCAGGAACACTGAAGCTTTCTTT. The complete variable domain, with remaining parts taken from reference TRBV18 and TRBJ1-1, reads NAGVMQNPRHLVRRRGQEARLRCSPMKGHSHVYWYRQLPEEGLKFMVYLQKENIIDESGMPKERFSAEFPKEGPSILRIQQVVRGDSAAYFCASSPSFRNTEAFFGQGTRLTVV.

V and J are TRBV6-5 and TRBJ1-4; D is perhaps TRBD1 (5 bases). Trimming cost V 7 bases and J 4 bases, with 16 bases left between them. The CDR3 length is 15 residues. CDR1 MNHEY and CDR2 SVGAGI come from the germline V gene. The CDR3 loop reads CASTLIGGSNEKLFF. The DNA for the CDR3 is TGTGCCAGCACCCTTATTGGGGGGAGTAATGAAAAACTGTTTTTT.

The chain couples TRBV27 to TRBJ2-2; D unclear. The CDR3 runs to 13 residues. CDR1 is MNHEY, CDR2 SMNVEV, per germline (reference sequence). V lost 3 bases and J 1 base, leaving 3 bases between the germline ends. The CDR3 DNA reads as TGTGCCAGCAGTTTCCTGAACACCGGGGAGCTGTTTTTT. Amino acid sequence: CASSFLNTGELFF.